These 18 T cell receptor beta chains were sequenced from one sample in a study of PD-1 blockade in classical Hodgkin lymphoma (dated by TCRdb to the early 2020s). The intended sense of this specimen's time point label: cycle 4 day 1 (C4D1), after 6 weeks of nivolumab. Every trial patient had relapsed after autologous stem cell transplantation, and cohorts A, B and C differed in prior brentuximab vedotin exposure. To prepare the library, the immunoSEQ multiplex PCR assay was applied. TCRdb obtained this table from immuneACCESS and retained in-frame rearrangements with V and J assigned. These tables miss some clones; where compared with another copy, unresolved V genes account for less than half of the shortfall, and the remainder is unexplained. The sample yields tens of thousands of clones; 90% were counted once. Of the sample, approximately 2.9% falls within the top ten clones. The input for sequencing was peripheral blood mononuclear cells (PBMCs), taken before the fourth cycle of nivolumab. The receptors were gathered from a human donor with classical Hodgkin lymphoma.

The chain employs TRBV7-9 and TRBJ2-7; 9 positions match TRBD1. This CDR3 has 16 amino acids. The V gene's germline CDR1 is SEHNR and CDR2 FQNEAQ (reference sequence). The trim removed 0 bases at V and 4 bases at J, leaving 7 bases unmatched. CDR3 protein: CASSLATDRGKYEQYF. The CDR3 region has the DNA TGTGCCAGCAGCTTAGCAACGGACAGGGGTAAATACGAGCAGTACTTC.

CDR3 protein: CASSLGALPYEQYF. Here the CDR3 DNA reads TGTGCCAGCAGCTTAGGTGCGCTGCCCTACGAGCAGTACTTC. The rearrangement uses TRBV7-2 and TRBJ2-7; D is undetermined. The germline V and J ends were trimmed by 1 base and 2 bases, with 9 bases remaining between them. Germline CDR1 is SGHTA and CDR2 is FQGNSA. CDR3 length: 14 amino acids.

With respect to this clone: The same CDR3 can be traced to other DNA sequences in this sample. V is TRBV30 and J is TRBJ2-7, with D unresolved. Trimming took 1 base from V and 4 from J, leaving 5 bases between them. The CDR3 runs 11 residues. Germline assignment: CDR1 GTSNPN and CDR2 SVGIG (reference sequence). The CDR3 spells CAWSAPYEQYF. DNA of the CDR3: TGTGCCTGGAGTGCCCCTTACGAGCAGTACTTC.

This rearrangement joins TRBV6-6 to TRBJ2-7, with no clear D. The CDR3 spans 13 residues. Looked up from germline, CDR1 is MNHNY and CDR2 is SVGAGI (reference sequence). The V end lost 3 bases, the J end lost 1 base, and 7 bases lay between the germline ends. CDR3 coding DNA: TGTGCCAGCAGTTATTCAGTGTCCTACGAGCAGTACTTC. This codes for CASSYSVSYEQYF.

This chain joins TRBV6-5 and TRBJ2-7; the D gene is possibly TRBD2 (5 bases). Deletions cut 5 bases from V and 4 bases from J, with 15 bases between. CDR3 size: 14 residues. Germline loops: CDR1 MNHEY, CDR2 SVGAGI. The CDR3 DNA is TGTGCCAGCAGTGGCCTCGGGATTCCTTACGAGCAGTACTTC. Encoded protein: CASSGLGIPYEQYF.

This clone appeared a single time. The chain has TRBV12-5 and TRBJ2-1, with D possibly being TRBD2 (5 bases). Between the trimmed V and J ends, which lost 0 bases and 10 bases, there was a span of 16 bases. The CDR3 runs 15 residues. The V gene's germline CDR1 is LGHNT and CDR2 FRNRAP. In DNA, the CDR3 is TGTGCTAGTGGTTTGGTTCCGGGAATGGGCGGAGAGCAGTTCTTC. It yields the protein CASGLVPGMGGEQFF.

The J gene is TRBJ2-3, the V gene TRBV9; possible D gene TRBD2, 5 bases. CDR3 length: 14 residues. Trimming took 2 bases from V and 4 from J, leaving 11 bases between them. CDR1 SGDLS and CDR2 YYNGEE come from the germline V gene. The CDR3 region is CASSVTGFADTQYF. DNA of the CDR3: TGTGCCAGCAGCGTTACGGGGTTCGCAGATACGCAGTATTTT.

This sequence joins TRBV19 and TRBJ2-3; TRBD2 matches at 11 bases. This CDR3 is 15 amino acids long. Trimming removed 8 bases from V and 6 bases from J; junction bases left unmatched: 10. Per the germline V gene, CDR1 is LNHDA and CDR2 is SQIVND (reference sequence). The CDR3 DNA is TGTGCCAGTGGGACTAGCGGAGCTCTTAGGGATACGCAGTATTTT. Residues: CASGTSGALRDTQYF.

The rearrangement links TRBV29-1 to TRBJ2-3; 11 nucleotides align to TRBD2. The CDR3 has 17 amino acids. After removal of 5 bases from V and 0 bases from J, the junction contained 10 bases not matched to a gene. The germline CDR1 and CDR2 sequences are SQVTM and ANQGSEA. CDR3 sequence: CSVLLAGGKGSTDTQYF. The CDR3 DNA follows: TGCAGCGTTCTTCTAGCGGGGGGCAAGGGGAGCACAGATACGCAGTATTTT.

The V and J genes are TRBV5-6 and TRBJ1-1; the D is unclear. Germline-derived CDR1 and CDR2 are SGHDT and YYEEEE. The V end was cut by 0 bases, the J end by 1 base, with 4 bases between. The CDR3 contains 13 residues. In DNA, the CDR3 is TGTGCCAGCAGCTTGGCGGAGAACACTGAAGCTTTCTTT. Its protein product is CASSLAENTEAFF.

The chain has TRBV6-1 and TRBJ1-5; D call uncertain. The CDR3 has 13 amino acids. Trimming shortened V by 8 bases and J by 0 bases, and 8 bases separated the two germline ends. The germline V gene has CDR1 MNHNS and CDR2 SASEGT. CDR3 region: CASEFSSNQPQHF. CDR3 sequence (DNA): TGTGCCAGCGAGTTCAGTAGCAATCAGCCCCAGCATTTT.

CDR3 sequence (DNA): TGTGCCAGCAGTCAACAGGGGAGAAGTTCACCCCTCCACTTT. As protein: CASSQQGRSSPLHF. The chain has TRBV6-6 and TRBJ1-6; 7 nucleotides match TRBD1. The trim removed 5 bases at V and 9 bases at J, leaving 7 bases unmatched. The length of the CDR3 is 14 residues. CDR1 is MNHNY, CDR2 SVGAGI, per germline (reference sequence).

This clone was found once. The CDR3 is CASSQTLRTTEAFF. CDR3 nucleotide sequence: TGCGCCAGCAGCCAAACCCTGCGAACCACTGAAGCTTTCTTT. This chain uses TRBV4-3 with TRBJ1-1; D is unclear. The length of the CDR3 is 14 residues. From germline, CDR1 is LGHNA and CDR2 YSLEER. The germline V and J ends were trimmed by 2 bases and 4 bases, with 11 bases remaining between them.

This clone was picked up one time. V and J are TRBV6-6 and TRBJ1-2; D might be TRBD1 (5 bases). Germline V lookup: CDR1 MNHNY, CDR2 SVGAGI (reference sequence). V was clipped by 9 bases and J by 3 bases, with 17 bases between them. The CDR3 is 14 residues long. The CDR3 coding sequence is TGTGCCAGTTCCGGGCAGGGATTCTACTATGGCTACACCTTC. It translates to CASSGQGFYYGYTF.

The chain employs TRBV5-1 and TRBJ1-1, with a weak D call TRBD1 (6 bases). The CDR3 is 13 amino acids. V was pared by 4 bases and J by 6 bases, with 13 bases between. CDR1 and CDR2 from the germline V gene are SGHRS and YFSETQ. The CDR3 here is CASSAYGGPEAFF. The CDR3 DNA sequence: TGCGCCAGCAGCGCCTACGGGGGCCCTGAAGCTTTCTTT. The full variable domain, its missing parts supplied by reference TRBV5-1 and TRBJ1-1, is KAGVTQTPRYLIKTRGQQVTLSCSPISGHRSVSWYQQTPGQGLQFLFEYFSETQRNKGNFPGRFSGRQFSNSRSEMNVSTLELGDSALYLCASSAYGGPEAFFGQGTRLTVV.

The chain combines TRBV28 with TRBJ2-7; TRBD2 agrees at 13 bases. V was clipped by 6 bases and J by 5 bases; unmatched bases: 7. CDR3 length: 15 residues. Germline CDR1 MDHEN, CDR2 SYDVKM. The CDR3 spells CASSPSGTSGDEQYF. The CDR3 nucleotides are TGTGCCAGCAGCCCCTCCGGGACTAGCGGGGACGAGCAGTACTTC.

CDR3 sequence reads: CASSLLGNTGELFF. Here the CDR3 DNA reads TGTGCCAGCAGCTTACTGGGGAACACCGGGGAGCTGTTTTTT. The chain employs TRBV7-2 and TRBJ2-2; D gene ambiguous. The CDR3 extends over 14 amino acids. The V end was cut by 2 bases, the J end by 1 base, with 5 bases between. The germline V gene encodes CDR1 SGHTA and CDR2 FQGNSA.

This CDR3 is CASSATGTEAFF. The CDR3, as DNA: TGTGCCAGCAGCGCGACGGGGACTGAAGCTTTCTTT. The rearrangement joins TRBV11-2 to TRBJ1-1; D is undetermined. Germline CDR1 is SGHAT and CDR2 is FQNNGV. This CDR3 region has 12 residues. V lost 5 bases to trimming and J lost 5 bases, with 9 bases between them.